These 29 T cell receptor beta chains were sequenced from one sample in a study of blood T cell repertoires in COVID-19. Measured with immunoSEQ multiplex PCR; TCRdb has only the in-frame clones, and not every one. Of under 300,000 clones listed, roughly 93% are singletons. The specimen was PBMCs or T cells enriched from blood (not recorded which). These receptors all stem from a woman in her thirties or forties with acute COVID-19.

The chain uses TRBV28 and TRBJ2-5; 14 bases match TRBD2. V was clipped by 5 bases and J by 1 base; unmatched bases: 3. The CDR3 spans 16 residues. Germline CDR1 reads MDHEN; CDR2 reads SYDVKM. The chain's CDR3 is CASSLGLAGGQETQYF. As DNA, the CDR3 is TGTGCCAGCAGTCTAGGACTAGCGGGGGGCCAAGAGACCCAGTACTTC. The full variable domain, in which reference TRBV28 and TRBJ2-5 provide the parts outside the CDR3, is DVKVTQSSRYLVKRTGEKVFLECVQDMDHENMFWYRQDPGLGLRLIYFSYDVKMKEKGDIPEGYSVSREKKERFSLILESASTNQTSMYLCASSLGLAGGQETQYFGPGTRLLVL.

The CDR3 coding sequence is TGTGCCTGGAGTCCGGGCGGGTCCTATGGCTACACCTTC. It is translated as CAWSPGGSYGYTF. The chain employs TRBV30 and TRBJ1-2, with D hard to call. Per the germline V gene, CDR1 is GTSNPN and CDR2 is SVGIG (reference sequence). The CDR3 has 13 residues. V shed 2 bases and J shed 4 bases, with 11 bases lying between them.

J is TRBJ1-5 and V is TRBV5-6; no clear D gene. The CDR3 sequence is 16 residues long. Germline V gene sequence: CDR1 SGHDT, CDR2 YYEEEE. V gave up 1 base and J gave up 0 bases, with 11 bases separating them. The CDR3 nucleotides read TGTGCCAGCAGCTTGAGGTCAGGCACTAGCAATCAGCCCCAGCATTTT. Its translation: CASSLRSGTSNQPQHF.

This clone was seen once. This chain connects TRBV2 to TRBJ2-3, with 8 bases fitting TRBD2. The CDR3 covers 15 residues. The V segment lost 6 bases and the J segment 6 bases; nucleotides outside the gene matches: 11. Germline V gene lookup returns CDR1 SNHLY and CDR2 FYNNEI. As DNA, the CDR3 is TGTGCCAGCAGCACCGGGACTAGGGGGAGGGATACGCAGTATTTT. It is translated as CASSTGTRGRDTQYF.

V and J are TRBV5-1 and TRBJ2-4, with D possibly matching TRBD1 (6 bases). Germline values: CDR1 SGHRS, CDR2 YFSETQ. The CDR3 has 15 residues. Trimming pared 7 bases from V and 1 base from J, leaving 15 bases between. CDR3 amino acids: CASHKGEGAKNIQYF. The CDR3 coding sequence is TGCGCCAGCCACAAGGGGGAAGGGGCCAAAAACATTCAGTACTTC.

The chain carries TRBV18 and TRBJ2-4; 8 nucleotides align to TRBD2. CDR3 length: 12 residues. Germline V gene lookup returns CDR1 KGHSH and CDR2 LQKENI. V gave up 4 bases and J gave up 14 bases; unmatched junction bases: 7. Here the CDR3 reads CASSQGSGAEYF. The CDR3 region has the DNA TGTGCCAGCTCACAGGGTAGCGGGGCGGAGTACTTC.

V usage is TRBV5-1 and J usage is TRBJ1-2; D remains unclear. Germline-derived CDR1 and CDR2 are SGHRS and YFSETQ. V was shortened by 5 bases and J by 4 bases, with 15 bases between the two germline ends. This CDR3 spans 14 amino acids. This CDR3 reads CASSREREFYGYTF. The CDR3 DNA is TGCGCCAGCAGTCGAGAACGGGAGTTCTATGGCTACACCTTC.

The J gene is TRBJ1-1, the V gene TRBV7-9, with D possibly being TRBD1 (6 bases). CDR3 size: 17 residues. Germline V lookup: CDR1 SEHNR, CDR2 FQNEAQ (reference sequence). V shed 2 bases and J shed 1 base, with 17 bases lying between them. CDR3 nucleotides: TGTGCCAGCAGCTTAACTAGGGGGGGCTTAACGAACACTGAAGCTTTCTTT. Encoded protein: CASSLTRGGLTNTEAFF.

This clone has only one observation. The CDR3 region is CASSPGQRTQGYTF. The CDR3 DNA sequence: TGTGCCAGCAGCCCGGGACAGCGGACCCAGGGCTACACCTTC. The V gene is TRBV6-5, the J gene TRBJ1-2; TRBD1 matches at 7 bases. CDR3 size: 14 residues. Germline lookup yields CDR1 MNHEY and CDR2 SVGAGI. V lost 6 bases and J lost 8; bases outside the gene matches: 12.

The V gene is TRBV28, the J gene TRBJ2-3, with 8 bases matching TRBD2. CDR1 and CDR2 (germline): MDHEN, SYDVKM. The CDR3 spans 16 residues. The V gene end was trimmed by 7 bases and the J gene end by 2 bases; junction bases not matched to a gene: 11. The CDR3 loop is CASISPGGRPTDTQYF. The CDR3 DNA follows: TGTGCCAGCATTTCACCTGGCGGGAGGCCCACAGATACGCAGTATTTT.

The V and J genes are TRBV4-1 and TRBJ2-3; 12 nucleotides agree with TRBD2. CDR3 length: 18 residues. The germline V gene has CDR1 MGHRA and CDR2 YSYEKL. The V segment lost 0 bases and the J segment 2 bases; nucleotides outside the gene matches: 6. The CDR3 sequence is CASSQDPSGGAITDTQYF. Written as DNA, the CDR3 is TGCGCCAGCAGCCAAGATCCTAGCGGGGGGGCCATCACAGATACGCAGTATTTT.

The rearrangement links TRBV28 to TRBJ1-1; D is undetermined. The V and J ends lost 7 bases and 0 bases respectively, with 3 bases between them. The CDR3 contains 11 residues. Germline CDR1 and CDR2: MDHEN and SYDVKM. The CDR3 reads CASTMNTEAFF. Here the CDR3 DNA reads TGTGCCAGCACAATGAACACTGAAGCTTTCTTT.

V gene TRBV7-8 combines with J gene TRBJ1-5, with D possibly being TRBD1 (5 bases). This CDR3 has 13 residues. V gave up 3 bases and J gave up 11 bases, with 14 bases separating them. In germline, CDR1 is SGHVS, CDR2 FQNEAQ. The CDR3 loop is CASSFSTDDAQHF. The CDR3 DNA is TGTGCCAGCAGCTTCTCGACAGATGACGCCCAGCATTTT.

For the CDR3, the DNA is TGTGCCAGCAGCTGGGACAGGCGTGGTGAGCAGTTCTTC. Translation: CASSWDRRGEQFF. The rearrangement uses TRBV5-8 and TRBJ2-1; 8 bases fit TRBD1. V was clipped by 3 bases and J by 9 bases; unmatched bases: 5. The CDR3 contains 13 residues. CDR1 and CDR2 from the germline V gene are SGHTS and YDEGEE.

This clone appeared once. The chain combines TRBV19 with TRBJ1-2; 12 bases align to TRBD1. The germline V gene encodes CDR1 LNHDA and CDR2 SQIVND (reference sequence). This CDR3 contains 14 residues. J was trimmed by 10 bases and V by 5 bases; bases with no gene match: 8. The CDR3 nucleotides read TGTGCCAGTAGTTTGGGACAGGGGGCTACTTACTACACCTTC. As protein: CASSLGQGATYYTF.

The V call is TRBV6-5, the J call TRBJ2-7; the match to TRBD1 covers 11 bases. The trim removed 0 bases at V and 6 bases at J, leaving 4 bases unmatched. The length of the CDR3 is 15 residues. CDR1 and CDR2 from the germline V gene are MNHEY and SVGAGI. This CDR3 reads CASSYSSGQGAEQYF. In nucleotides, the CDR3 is TGTGCCAGCAGTTACTCGAGTGGACAGGGGGCCGAGCAGTACTTC.

The CDR3 DNA reads TGCGCCAGCAGCCAAGCTCTAGCGGGAGTGGAGCAGTACTTC. Protein product: CASSQALAGVEQYF. V usage is TRBV4-3 and J usage is TRBJ2-7; 10 bases match TRBD2. Trimming removed 1 base from V and 7 bases from J; junction bases left unmatched: 4. Germline values: CDR1 LGHNA, CDR2 YSLEER. The CDR3 runs to 14 residues.

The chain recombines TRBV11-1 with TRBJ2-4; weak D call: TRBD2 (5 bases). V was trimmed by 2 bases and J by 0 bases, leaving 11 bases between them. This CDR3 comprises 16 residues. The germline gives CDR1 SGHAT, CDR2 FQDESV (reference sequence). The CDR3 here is CASSLSSGIAKNIQYF. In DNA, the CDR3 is TGTGCCAGCAGCTTATCGAGCGGAATAGCCAAAAACATTCAGTACTTC.

The CDR3 loop reads CASSVGGLAGVYEQYF. The CDR3 bases are TGTGCCAGCAGCGTAGGGGGTCTAGCGGGAGTATACGAGCAGTACTTC. The chain is built from TRBV9 and TRBJ2-7; 10 positions agree with TRBD2. J lost 4 bases, V lost 0 bases, and 7 bases had no gene match. Per germline, CDR1 SGDLS and CDR2 YYNGEE. CDR3 length: 16 residues.

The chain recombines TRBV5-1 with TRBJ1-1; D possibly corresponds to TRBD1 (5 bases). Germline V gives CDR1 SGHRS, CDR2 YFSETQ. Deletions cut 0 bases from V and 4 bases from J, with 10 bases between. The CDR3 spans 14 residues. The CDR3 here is CASSLEGRGTEAFF. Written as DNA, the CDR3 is TGCGCCAGCAGCTTGGAGGGAAGGGGCACTGAAGCTTTCTTT.

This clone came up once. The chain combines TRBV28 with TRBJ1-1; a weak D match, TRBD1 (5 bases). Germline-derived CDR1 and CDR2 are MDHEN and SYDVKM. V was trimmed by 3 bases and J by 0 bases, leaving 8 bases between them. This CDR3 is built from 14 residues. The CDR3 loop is CASSFGGVNTEAFF. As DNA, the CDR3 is TGTGCCAGCAGTTTTGGAGGGGTGAACACTGAAGCTTTCTTT. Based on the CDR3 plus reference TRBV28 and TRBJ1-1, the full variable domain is DVKVTQSSRYLVKRTGEKVFLECVQDMDHENMFWYRQDPGLGLRLIYFSYDVKMKEKGDIPEGYSVSREKKERFSLILESASTNQTSMYLCASSFGGVNTEAFFGQGTRLTVV.

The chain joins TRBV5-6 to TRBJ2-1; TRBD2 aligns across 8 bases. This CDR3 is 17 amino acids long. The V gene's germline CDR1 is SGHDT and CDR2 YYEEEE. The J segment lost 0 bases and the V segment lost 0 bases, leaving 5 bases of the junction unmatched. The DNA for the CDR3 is TGTGCCAGCAGCTTGGCCGTAGCGGGAAGCTCCTACAATGAGCAGTTCTTC. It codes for CASSLAVAGSSYNEQFF.

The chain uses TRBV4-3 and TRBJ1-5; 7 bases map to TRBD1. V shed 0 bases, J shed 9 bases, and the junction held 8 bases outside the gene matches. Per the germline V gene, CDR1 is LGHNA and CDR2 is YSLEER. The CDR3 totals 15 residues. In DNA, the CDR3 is TGCGCCAGCAGCCAAGACGAAGGGGGCGGAAGGCCCCAGCATTTT. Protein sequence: CASSQDEGGGRPQHF.

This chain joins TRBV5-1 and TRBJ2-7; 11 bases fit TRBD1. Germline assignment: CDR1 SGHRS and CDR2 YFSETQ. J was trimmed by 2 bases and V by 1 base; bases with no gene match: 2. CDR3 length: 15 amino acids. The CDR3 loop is CASSLRGQGAYEQYF. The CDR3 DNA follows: TGCGCCAGCAGCTTGAGGGGACAGGGGGCCTACGAGCAGTACTTC.

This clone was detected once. The CDR3 spells CATSVYSSANTEAFF. CDR3 bases: TGTGCCACCTCAGTTTATTCCAGCGCGAACACTGAAGCTTTCTTT. V usage is TRBV28 and J usage is TRBJ1-1, with D hard to call. The CDR3 runs to 15 residues. V was clipped by 10 bases and J by 1 base, with 19 bases between them. The V gene's germline CDR1 is MDHEN and CDR2 SYDVKM.

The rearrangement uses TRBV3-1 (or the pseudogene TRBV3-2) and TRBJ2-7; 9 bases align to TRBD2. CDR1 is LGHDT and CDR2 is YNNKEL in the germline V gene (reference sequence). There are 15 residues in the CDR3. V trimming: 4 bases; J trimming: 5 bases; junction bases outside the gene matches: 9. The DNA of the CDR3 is TGTGCCAGCAGCCGTGGACTAGCGCCAACGCACGAGCAGTACTTC. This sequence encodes CASSRGLAPTHEQYF.

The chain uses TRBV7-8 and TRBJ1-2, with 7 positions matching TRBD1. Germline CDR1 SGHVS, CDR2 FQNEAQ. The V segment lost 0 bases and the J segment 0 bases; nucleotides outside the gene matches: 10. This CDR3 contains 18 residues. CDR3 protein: CASSLAGTAFRANYGYTF. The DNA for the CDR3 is TGTGCCAGCAGCTTAGCAGGGACAGCCTTCCGGGCTAACTATGGCTACACCTTC.

The CDR3 sequence: CASTEGQRYEQYF. DNA for the CDR3: TGTGCCAGCACCGAGGGACAGCGCTACGAGCAGTACTTC. This chain connects TRBV6-6 to TRBJ2-7; 7 nucleotides align to TRBD1. Germline V gene sequence: CDR1 MNHNY, CDR2 SVGAGI (reference sequence). This CDR3 spans 13 amino acids. V lost 7 bases, J lost 3 bases, and 6 bases stayed unmatched.

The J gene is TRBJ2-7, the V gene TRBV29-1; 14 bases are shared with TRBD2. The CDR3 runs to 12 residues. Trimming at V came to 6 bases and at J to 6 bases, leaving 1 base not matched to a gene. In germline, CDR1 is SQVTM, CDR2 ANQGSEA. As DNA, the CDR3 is TGCAGCGTCGGGACTAGCGGGAGCGAGCAGTACTTC. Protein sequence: CSVGTSGSEQYF.